A selection of T cell receptor beta chains follows, all from one sample in a study of response to subunit inactivated influenza vaccine. From the RT-PCR reads, TCRdb called clonotypes with MiXCR, one entry per CDR3 protein. In the table there are 590,000 or so distinct CDR3 sequences, 13% to 15% of which are singletons. Sample: PBMCs from blood, taken about 14 days before vaccination. Receptors originate from a man aged 50-59 years who received an inactivated influenza vaccine. The CDR3 runs from the conserved cysteine through the conserved F or W. A D gene is named only where the DNA matches it firmly. For some rows the clone size is stated as once, few or many, or as a class when expanded; others skip it.

.	few	TRBV5-1	TRBJ1-6	TGCGCCAGCAGCTTGGATGGATCTGGCTCCTATAATTCACCCCTCCACTTT	CASSLDGSGSYNSPLHF
.	.	TRBV2	TRBJ2-7	TGTGCCAGCAGCGCGGACACCCTTTTGGAGCAGTACTTC	CASSADTLLEQYF
TRBD2	.	TRBV9	TRBJ2-3	TGTGCCAGCAGCGTAACAGGACTAGCGGGAGCTGGAGAAACAGATACGCAGTATTTT	CASSVTGLAGAGETDTQYF
.	few	TRBV11-3	TRBJ2-5	TGTGCCAGCAGCCCTACGGGGCGGTCGGAGACCCAGTACTTC	CASSPTGRSETQYF
.	few	TRBV4-3	TRBJ2-3	TGCGCCAGCAGCGCTAAGGGGCCCAGCACAGATACGCAGTATTTT	CASSAKGPSTDTQYF
.	.	TRBV7-2	TRBJ2-6	TGTGCCAGCAGCTTATGGGTCATAAACTCTGGGGCCAACGTCCTGACTTTC	CASSLWVINSGANVLTF
TRBD1	.	TRBV29-1	TRBJ1-1	TGCAGCGATCACAGGGGTGAAGCTTTCTTT	CSDHRGEAFF
TRBD1	many	TRBV12-3/TRBV12-4	TRBJ2-5	TGTGCCAGCAGTCCCCCGGGACAGGGAAGAGAGACCCAGTACTTC	CASSPPGQGRETQYF
.	few	TRBV5-1	TRBJ2-5	TGCGCCAGCAGCGAGGACTTCCAGACCCAGTACTTC	CASSEDFQTQYF
.	.	TRBV9	TRBJ1-5	TGTGCCAGCATCCCGGAGGGTTATAGCAATCAGCCCCAGCATTTT	CASIPEGYSNQPQHF
TRBD2	.	TRBV3-1	TRBJ2-1	TGTGCCAGCAGCCTAGTGGGAGGGAATGATGAGCAGTTCTTC	CASSLVGGNDEQFF
TRBD2	many	TRBV28	TRBJ2-3	TGTGCCAGCAGTCCTCTAGCGGGAGTATCAGATACGCAGTATTTT	CASSPLAGVSDTQYF
.	.	TRBV18	TRBJ1-1	TGTGCCAGCTCACCGCCGATGAAGACTGAAGCTTTCTTT	CASSPPMKTEAFF
TRBD1	many	TRBV10-2	TRBJ1-1	TGCGCCAGCAGTAGACAGGGGAGATGGGGAGGGACTGAAGCTTTCTTT	CASSRQGRWGGTEAFF
.	few	TRBV6-5	TRBJ2-6	TGTGCCAGCAGTTACTTGACAGGCTCTGGGGCCAACGTCCTGACTTTC	CASSYLTGSGANVLTF
.	.	TRBV19	TRBJ2-1	TGTGCCAGTAGTATAAACAGATACAATGAGCAGTTCTTC	CASSINRYNEQFF
TRBD1	many	TRBV6-2/TRBV6-3	TRBJ1-1	TGTGCCAGCAGCCGCCTCGGGACAGACACTGAAGCTTTCTTT	CASSRLGTDTEAFF
.	many	TRBV5-1	TRBJ2-7	TGCGCCAGCAGCCCCGACAGAATTTACGAGCAGTACTTC	CASSPDRIYEQYF
TRBD1	.	TRBV27	TRBJ2-7	TGTGCCAGCAGTCTATCACGGACAGGGTACTACGAGCAGTACTTC	CASSLSRTGYYEQYF
.	many	TRBV6-1	TRBJ1-3	TGTGCCAGCAGTGACCCCGGGGGCCTTAGTGGAAACACCATATATTTT	CASSDPGGLSGNTIYF
.	.	TRBV27	TRBJ2-1	TGTGCCACCCTACGTCAGGGACACTACAATGAGCAGTTCTTC	CATLRQGHYNEQFF
TRBD1	few	TRBV27	TRBJ1-4	TGTGCCAGCAGTGCCGGGACAGGGCAGCGAAAACTGTTTTTT	CASSAGTGQRKLFF
.	few	TRBV27	TRBJ1-5	TGTGCCAGCAGTTTATATTTCCCGGGGACTCAGACCCAGCCCCAGCATTTT	CASSLYFPGTQTQPQHF
TRBD2	.	TRBV6-2/TRBV6-3	TRBJ2-6	TGTGCCAGCAGAAAACTAGGACTAGCGGGAGGACCTGGGGCCAACGTCCTGACTTTC	CASRKLGLAGGPGANVLTF
TRBD1	few	TRBV6-1	TRBJ2-7	TGTGCCAGCAGCCAGACGGGACAGGGGGACGAGCAGTACTTC	CASSQTGQGDEQYF
.	few	TRBV4-3	TRBJ2-3	TGCGCCAGCAGCCAAGGGCCGAGCGGTGCCGGAGATACGCAGTATTTT	CASSQGPSGAGDTQYF
.	few	TRBV2	TRBJ2-7	TGTGCCAGCAGTGAGCAGGGAAAGGGCTACGAGCAGTACTTC	CASSEQGKGYEQYF
TRBD1	.	TRBV7-7	TRBJ2-2	TGTGCTAGCAGCTCCCGGACAGGGCAGGCAGGGGAGCTGTTTTTT	CASSSRTGQAGELFF
.	few	TRBV28	TRBJ2-7	TGTGCCAGCAGTTTTACGGAAAGATACGAGCAGTACTTC	CASSFTERYEQYF
TRBD1	.	TRBV7-9	TRBJ2-3	TGTGCCAGCAGCTTAGTACAGGGGCGAGGAGATACGCAGTATTTT	CASSLVQGRGDTQYF
TRBD2	few	TRBV5-1	TRBJ2-1	TGCGCCAGCAGCTTGGGCGGGAGTTCTAGCAATGAGCAGTTCTTC	CASSLGGSSSNEQFF
.	few	TRBV5-4	TRBJ1-6	TGTGCCAGCAGCACTCAGGGTAGCAATTCACCCCTCCACTTT	CASSTQGSNSPLHF
.	many	TRBV5-1	TRBJ2-1	TGTGCCAGCAGCTTAGGGGGGAGCTCCTACAATGAGCAGTTCTTC	CASSLGGSSYNEQFF